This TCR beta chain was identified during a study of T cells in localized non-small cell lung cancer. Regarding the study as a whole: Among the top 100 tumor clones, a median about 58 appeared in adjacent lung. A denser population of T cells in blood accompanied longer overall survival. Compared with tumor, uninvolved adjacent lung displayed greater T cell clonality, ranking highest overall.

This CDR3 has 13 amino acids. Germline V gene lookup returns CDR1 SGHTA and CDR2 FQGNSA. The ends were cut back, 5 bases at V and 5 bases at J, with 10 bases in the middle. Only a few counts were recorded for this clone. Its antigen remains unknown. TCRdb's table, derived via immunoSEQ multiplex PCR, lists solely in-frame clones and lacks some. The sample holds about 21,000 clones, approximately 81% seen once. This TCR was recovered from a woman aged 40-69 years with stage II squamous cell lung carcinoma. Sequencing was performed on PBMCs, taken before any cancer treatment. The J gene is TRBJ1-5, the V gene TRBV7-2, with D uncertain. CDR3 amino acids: CASSRMWDQPQHF. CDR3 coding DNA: TGTGCCAGCAGCCGAATGTGGGATCAGCCCCAGCATTTT.